Shown below are 29 T cell receptor beta chains from a single sample sequenced in a study of T cell repertoires in cytomegalovirus infection. No cognate antigen is known for these TCRs. TCRdb re-derived calls from the reads in MiXCR, one entry per CDR3 protein. Of about 770,000 distinct CDR3 sequences in the sample, almost 30% were seen once. The source was cultured CD8+ T cells from PBMCs, collected from culture after CMV antigen stimulation. Receptors originate from a human donor in good health (CMV status not recorded). Some clones in this sample may be carry-over from other donors' samples.

This clonotype was found many times. The CDR3 region is CASSYSETGPPGEQFF. CDR3 nucleotide sequence: TGTGCCAGCAGTTACTCCGAAACCGGACCTCCAGGGGAGCAGTTCTTC. The chain is built from TRBV6-2 or TRBV6-3 and TRBJ2-1; possibly TRBD1 for D (5 bases). Germline-derived CDR1 and CDR2 are MNHEY and SVGEGT. V lost 0 bases and J lost 10, with 19 bases in between. This CDR3 is built from 16 residues.

For the CDR3, the DNA is TGTGCCAGCAGTTACTCGAAATATGCGGGGGCAAGGGCCAAAAACATTCAGTACTTC. This codes for CASSYSKYAGARAKNIQYF. This chain links TRBV6-2 or TRBV6-3 with TRBJ2-4; TRBD2 might be the D (7 bases). Trimming left V 0 bases short and J 1 base short, with 19 bases between. CDR1 is MNHEY and CDR2 is SVGEGT in the germline V gene. CDR3 length: 19 residues.

The rearrangement links TRBV7-6 to TRBJ2-5; 10 positions agree with TRBD1. This CDR3 spans 18 amino acids. CDR1 and CDR2 from the germline V gene are SGHVS and FNYEAQ. J was trimmed by 4 bases and V by 1 base; bases with no gene match: 12. DNA of the CDR3: TGTGCCAGCAGCTTAGTTGGGTTTGGAGACAGGGGGCGAGAGACCCAGTACTTC. It encodes CASSLVGFGDRGRETQYF.

This clonotype was counted only a few times. The V call is TRBV6-5, the J call TRBJ2-5, with D unresolved. This CDR3 is 15 amino acids long. Per germline, CDR1 MNHEY and CDR2 SVGAGI. V shed 2 bases and J shed 4 bases, with 14 bases lying between them. DNA for the CDR3: TGTGCCAGCAGTTACGCGGCCTCATTTTCAGAGACCCAGTACTTC. Amino acids: CASSYAASFSETQYF.

The genes are TRBV25-1 and TRBJ2-7; D remains unclear. V was clipped by 4 bases and J by 2 bases, with 24 bases between them. The germline CDR1 and CDR2 sequences are MGHDK and SYGVNS. The CDR3 is made up of 18 amino acids. The CDR3: CASSGPLPRPLSAYEQYF. The CDR3 nucleotides are TGTGCCAGCAGTGGGCCCCTCCCGAGGCCCCTAAGTGCCTACGAGCAGTACTTC.

The chain recombines TRBV27 with TRBJ1-1, with D uncertain. The germline CDR1 and CDR2 sequences are MNHEY and SMNVEV (reference sequence). The CDR3 runs to 12 residues. V was cut by 5 bases and J by 3 bases, with 7 bases left in between. This CDR3 is CASSGDYTEAFF. DNA of the CDR3: TGTGCCAGCAGTGGGGATTACACTGAAGCTTTCTTT.

This rearrangement joins TRBV12-3 or TRBV12-4 to TRBJ2-2, with D maybe TRBD1 (5 bases). V was cut by 5 bases and J by 3 bases, with 10 bases left in between. This CDR3 is built from 14 residues. CDR3 protein: CASSGALHTGELFF. DNA of the CDR3: TGTGCCAGCAGTGGGGCCCTTCACACCGGGGAGCTGTTTTTT.

This chain links TRBV28 with TRBJ1-6; 7 bases map to TRBD1. The CDR3 consists of 16 residues. The trim removed 5 bases at V and 7 bases at J, leaving 11 bases unmatched. Looked up from germline, CDR1 is MDHEN and CDR2 is SYDVKM. The CDR3 DNA reads as TGTGCCAGCAGTCTAATAAAGACAGGGTTGAATTCACCCCTCCACTTT. The encoded protein is CASSLIKTGLNSPLHF.

The rearrangement uses TRBV6-4 and TRBJ2-7; weak D call: TRBD1 (6 bases). The CDR3 runs 17 residues. The germline V and J ends were trimmed by 4 bases and 0 bases, with 19 bases remaining between them. Germline lookup yields CDR1 MRHNA and CDR2 SNTAGT. CDR3 sequence reads: CASSGPTGLDPSYEQYV. As DNA, the CDR3 is TGTGCCAGCAGTGGCCCGACAGGACTCGATCCCTCCTACGAGCAGTACGTC.

Only a few counts were recorded for this clonotype. CDR3 loop: CASSSLLTGVETQYF. DNA for the CDR3: TGTGCCAGCAGTTCCCTTTTGACAGGGGTAGAGACCCAGTACTTC. The chain links TRBV6-1 to TRBJ2-5; 8 nucleotides align to TRBD1. Germline assignment: CDR1 MNHNS and CDR2 SASEGT. After removal of 5 bases from V and 4 bases from J, the junction contained 9 bases not matched to a gene. This CDR3 is built from 15 residues.

The J gene is TRBJ1-2, the V gene TRBV10-3; D may be TRBD1 (6 bases). The V gene's germline CDR1 is ENHRY and CDR2 SYGVKD. The ends were cut back, 10 bases at V and 5 bases at J, with 11 bases in the middle. The CDR3 runs 11 residues. CDR3 loop: CATTDSYGYTF. CDR3 bases: TGTGCCACCACGGACAGTTATGGCTACACCTTC.

This clonotype turned up a few times. The V call is TRBV7-6, the J call TRBJ2-7; the match to TRBD1 covers 10 bases. Per germline, CDR1 SGHVS and CDR2 FNYEAQ. The junction had 7 bases not matched to a gene; V was cut back by 3 bases and J by 5 bases. This CDR3 contains 15 residues. As DNA, the CDR3 is TGTGCCAGCAGCTTGTTCGTCGGGACAGGGGACGAGCAGTACTTC. Its translation: CASSLFVGTGDEQYF. Together with reference TRBV7-6 and TRBJ2-7, the CDR3 gives the full variable domain: GAGVSQSPRYKVTKRGQDVALRCDPISGHVSLYWYRQALGQGPEFLTYFNYEAQQDKSGLPNDRFSAERPEGSISTLTIQRTEQRDSAMYRCASSLFVGTGDEQYFGPGTRLTVT.

This clonotype was found a few times. The chain combines TRBV3-1 with TRBJ2-5; TRBD1 matches 9 bases. V gave up 3 bases and J gave up 3 bases; unmatched junction bases: 5. This CDR3 contains 15 residues. Germline CDR1 is LGHDT and CDR2 is YNNKEL (reference sequence). Here the CDR3 DNA reads TGTGCCAGCAGCCACCTCCGGGACAGGGAAGAGACCCAGTACTTC. It encodes CASSHLRDREETQYF.

The V call is TRBV27, the J call TRBJ1-5; D gene unclear. This CDR3 is 13 amino acids long. V lost 6 bases and J lost 3, with 9 bases in between. Germline CDR1 is MNHEY and CDR2 is SMNVEV (reference sequence). DNA of the CDR3: TGTGCCAGCAGCCGAGACTTCAATCAGCCCCAGCATTTT. It translates to CASSRDFNQPQHF.

In this sample, this clonotype turned up a few times. The rearrangement links TRBV6-5 to TRBJ2-3; TRBD2 matches at 8 bases. J was trimmed by 2 bases and V by 2 bases; bases with no gene match: 6. The CDR3 runs 16 residues. Looked up from germline, CDR1 is MNHEY and CDR2 is SVGAGI. The chain's CDR3 is CASSYSTSGFTDTQYF. The CDR3 bases are TGTGCCAGCAGTTACAGTACTAGCGGATTCACAGATACGCAGTATTTT.

In its sample, this clonotype was seen a few times. The chain employs TRBV5-4 and TRBJ2-5; a weak D match, TRBD1 (6 bases). The germline CDR1 and CDR2 sequences are SGHNT and YYREEE (reference sequence). CDR3 length equals 16 residues. V was cut by 1 base and J by 0 bases, with 13 bases left in between. This CDR3 reads CASSLRGRGNQETQYF. CDR3 in DNA: TGTGCCAGCAGCTTGCGGGGCAGGGGAAACCAAGAGACCCAGTACTTC.

The J gene is TRBJ2-1, the V gene TRBV29-1, with a weak D call TRBD2 (5 bases). The CDR3 extends over 14 amino acids. Germline CDR1 SQVTM, CDR2 ANQGSEA. Trimming took 4 bases from V and 0 from J, leaving 10 bases between them. CDR3 sequence (DNA): TGCAGCGTTGGAAGAGGGAGCTCCTACAATGAGCAGTTCTTC. It encodes CSVGRGSSYNEQFF.

This chain links TRBV6-2 or TRBV6-3 with TRBJ2-7, with D possibly being TRBD1 (5 bases). Per the germline V gene, CDR1 is MNHEY and CDR2 is SVGEGT. The germline V and J ends were trimmed by 5 bases and 1 base, with 12 bases remaining between them. This CDR3 is built from 14 residues. This CDR3 is CASSPRVASYEQYF. In nucleotides, the CDR3 is TGTGCCAGCAGTCCCAGGGTGGCATCCTACGAGCAGTACTTC.

This sequence joins TRBV5-5 and TRBJ1-6, with a weak D call TRBD1 (5 bases). The V and J ends lost 4 bases and 4 bases respectively, with 12 bases between them. The CDR3 sequence is 15 residues long. The germline CDR1 and CDR2 sequences are SGHKS and YYEKEE (reference sequence). CDR3 protein: CASSTGREYNSPLHF. CDR3 DNA: TGTGCCAGCAGCACGGGACGGGAGTATAATTCACCCCTCCACTTT. Variable domain in full (rest from reference TRBV5-5 and TRBJ1-6): DAGVTQSPTHLIKTRGQQVTLRCSPISGHKSVSWYQQVLGQGPQFIFQYYEKEERGRGNFPDRFSARQFPNYSSELNVNALLLGDSALYLCASSTGREYNSPLHFGNGTRLTVT.

This clonotype was seen a handful of times. The chain links TRBV4-1 to TRBJ1-1; no firm D call. Germline CDR1 and CDR2: MGHRA and YSYEKL. V lost 7 bases and J 3 bases, leaving 15 bases between the germline ends. This CDR3 is built from 14 residues. CDR3 bases: TGCGCCAGCAACGAACACTTTTGGGACACTGAAGCTTTCTTT. It codes for CASNEHFWDTEAFF.

The chain joins TRBV7-9 to TRBJ2-2; D remains unclear. The CDR3 runs to 15 residues. The germline CDR1 and CDR2 sequences are SEHNR and FQNEAQ (reference sequence). Trimming removed 4 bases at V and 13 bases at J, with 22 bases between. CDR3 residues: CASSSGKVLTSGLFF. The CDR3 DNA reads TGTGCCAGCAGCTCTGGGAAGGTTTTAACCTCCGGGCTGTTTTTT.

This clonotype was detected many times. V usage is TRBV29-1 and J usage is TRBJ2-1; 9 nucleotides align to TRBD1. V lost 4 bases, J lost 9 bases, and 4 bases stayed unmatched. The CDR3 length is 12 residues. CDR1 and CDR2 (germline): SQVTM, ANQGSEA. The chain's CDR3 is CSVGTGVFEQFF. Here the CDR3 DNA reads TGCAGCGTTGGGACAGGGGTTTTTGAGCAGTTCTTC.

This clonotype has just a few counts. The V gene is TRBV12-5, the J gene TRBJ1-1; 8 bases are shared with TRBD1. Germline V gene sequence: CDR1 LGHNT, CDR2 FRNRAP. The V and J ends lost 6 bases and 4 bases, in that order; junction bases with no gene match: 4. This CDR3 comprises 13 residues. In DNA, the CDR3 is TGTGCTAGTGGCGACAGGGGAGGCACTGAAGCTTTCTTT. The encoded protein is CASGDRGGTEAFF.

CDR3 nucleotide sequence: TGCGCCAGCAGCCAAGATATAGATCCTAGAGTAGGAAACACCATATATTTT. Amino acid sequence: CASSQDIDPRVGNTIYF. J is TRBJ1-3 and V is TRBV4-3; no reliable D call. CDR1 and CDR2 from the germline V gene are LGHNA and YSLEER. The V and J ends lost 0 bases and 4 bases respectively, with 16 bases between them. The CDR3 sequence is 17 residues long.

A few counts support this clonotype. This chain joins TRBV6-1 and TRBJ1-2, with 8 bases fitting TRBD1. The CDR3 is made up of 15 amino acids. Trimming removed 5 bases from V and 6 bases from J; junction bases left unmatched: 11. Germline CDR1 is MNHNS and CDR2 is SASEGT. The CDR3 sequence: CASSPKARGPDGYTF. The CDR3, as DNA: TGTGCCAGCAGTCCCAAGGCCAGGGGGCCTGATGGCTACACCTTC.

The CDR3 coding sequence is TGTGCCAGCAGCTCAAGCGGGGCTGGGGATGAGCAGTTCTTC. Its translation is CASSSSGAGDEQFF. The chain recombines TRBV11-3 with TRBJ2-1, with TRBD2 matching over 7 bases. V was pared by 4 bases and J by 8 bases, with 8 bases of the junction left unmatched. The CDR3 runs to 14 residues. CDR1 is SGHNT, CDR2 YENEEA, per germline.

This sequence joins TRBV24-1 and TRBJ2-5; D could derive from TRBD1 or TRBD2 (5 bases each). CDR3 length: 15 residues. CDR1 and CDR2 (germline): KGHDR, SFDVKD. V dropped 3 bases and J dropped 4 bases, with 14 bases sitting between them. CDR3 DNA sequence: TGTGCCACCAGTGATGTGGGACGACCAGGAGAGACCCAGTACTTC. Translated: CATSDVGRPGETQYF.

The chain has TRBV7-9 and TRBJ2-7; D perhaps matches TRBD1 (5 bases). This CDR3 contains 12 residues. The ends were cut back, 3 bases at V and 5 bases at J, with 8 bases in the middle. Germline V gene data show CDR1 as SEHNR and CDR2 as FQNEAQ (reference sequence). CDR3: CASSLGQDEQYV. CDR3 coding DNA: TGTGCCAGCAGCTTGGGGCAAGACGAGCAGTACGTC.

V is TRBV27 and J is TRBJ2-5; D is tentatively TRBD1 or TRBD2 (5 bases each). Deletions cut 1 base from V and 2 bases from J, with 11 bases between. The CDR3 has 15 amino acids. CDR1 is MNHEY and CDR2 is SMNVEV in the germline V gene (reference sequence). In DNA form, the CDR3 reads TGTGCCAGCAGTTTATTCAACGGGGCTCAAGAGACCCAGTACTTC. Protein: CASSLFNGAQETQYF.